The source of this T cell receptor beta chain is a study of T cell repertoires in cytomegalovirus infection. Across the study: Well-studied HLA-B-restricted epitopes and recently identified HLA-C-restricted epitopes of CMV were both used in the study. CMV infection plus the matching HLA type was flagged by public TCR beta signatures. Study results and caveats: Summed frequency of public TCR beta families distinguished CMV carriers with the relevant HLA.

As for this clonotype: Its specificity is unknown.

TCRdb processed the reads anew with MiXCR; each CDR3 protein has one entry. In the table there are hundreds of thousands of distinct CDR3 sequences, 40% to 50% of which are singletons. Germline lookup yields CDR1 SGDLS and CDR2 YYNGEE. The CDR3 is 15 residues long. V shed 0 bases and J shed 6 bases, with 14 bases lying between them. The specimen comprised cultured PBMCs, sampled from culture after CMV antigen stimulation. The chain has TRBV9 and TRBJ2-3; D not resolved. The TCR originated in a human donor in good health (CMV status not recorded). Some clones in this sample may be carry-over from other donors' samples. This chain's CDR3 is CASSVDASLRDTQYF. The CDR3 region has the DNA TGTGCCAGCAGCGTAGACGCCTCCCTCCGGGATACGCAGTATTTT.